This T cell receptor beta chain was sequenced for a study of technical replicates of blood from a handful of donors (dated by TCRdb to between 2016 and 2019). Details on this clone: The antigen it recognizes is unknown. The sample holds no much larger clone one base away, and base qualities are not on file.

Inclusive of the bounding cysteine and phenylalanine, the CDR3 is 15 residues long. Only the CDR3 region is kept as DNA, spanning 45 bases read in frame from base 1. CDR1 and CDR2 are drawn from the germline V gene (reference sequence): MNHEY, SMNVEV. V was cut back by 5 bases and J by 4 bases, leaving a gap of 17 bases between them. Libraries were prepared through the immunoSEQ multiplex PCR assay. Not all clones reach the TCRdb copy of this immuneACCESS table, which keeps in-frame sequences only. Checked studies attribute under half of the gap to unresolved V genes and leave the rest unexplained. This sample lists about 70,000 clones; nearly 98% were detected once. The ten most abundant clones make up approximately 0.2% of the sample.

The sequencing sample was made of T cells isolated from PBMCs. Recombination linked TRBV27 to TRBJ1-2, with TRBD1 as a weak D call on 6 bases. The sequence came from a human donor in good health. The CDR3 region reads CASSPWGGYSYGYTF. The DNA sequence is TGTGCCAGCAGTCCCTGGGGGGGCTACTCCTATGGCTACACCTTC.